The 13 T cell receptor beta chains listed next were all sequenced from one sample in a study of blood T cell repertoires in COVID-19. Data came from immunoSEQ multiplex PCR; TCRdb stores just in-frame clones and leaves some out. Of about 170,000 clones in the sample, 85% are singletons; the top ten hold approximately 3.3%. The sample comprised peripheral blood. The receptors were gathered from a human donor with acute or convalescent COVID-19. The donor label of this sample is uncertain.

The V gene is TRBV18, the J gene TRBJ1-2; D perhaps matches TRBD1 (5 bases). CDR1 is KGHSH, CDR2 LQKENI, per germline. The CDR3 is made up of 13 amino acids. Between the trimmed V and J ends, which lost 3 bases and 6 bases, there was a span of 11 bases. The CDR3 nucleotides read TGTGCCAGCTCACCGACAGCGTTGGATGGCTACACCTTC. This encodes CASSPTALDGYTF.

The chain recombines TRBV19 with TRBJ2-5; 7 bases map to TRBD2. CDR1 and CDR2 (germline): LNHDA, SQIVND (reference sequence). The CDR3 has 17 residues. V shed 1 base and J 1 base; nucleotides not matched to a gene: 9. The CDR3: CASSIVASGAGQETQYF. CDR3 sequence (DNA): TGTGCCAGTAGTATAGTTGCAAGCGGGGCCGGCCAAGAGACCCAGTACTTC.

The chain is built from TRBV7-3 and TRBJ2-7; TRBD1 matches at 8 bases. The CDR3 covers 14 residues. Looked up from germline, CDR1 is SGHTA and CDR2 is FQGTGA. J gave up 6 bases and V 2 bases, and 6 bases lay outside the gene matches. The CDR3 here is CASSLGRGLSEQYF. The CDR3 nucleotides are TGTGCCAGCAGCTTAGGCAGGGGGCTGAGCGAGCAGTACTTC.

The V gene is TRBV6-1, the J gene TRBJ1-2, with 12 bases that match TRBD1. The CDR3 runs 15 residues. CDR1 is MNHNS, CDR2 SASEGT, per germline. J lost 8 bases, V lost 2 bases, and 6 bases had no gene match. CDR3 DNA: TGTGCCAGCAGTGAACCGGGACAGGGGGCTCGAGGCTACACCTTC. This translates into CASSEPGQGARGYTF.

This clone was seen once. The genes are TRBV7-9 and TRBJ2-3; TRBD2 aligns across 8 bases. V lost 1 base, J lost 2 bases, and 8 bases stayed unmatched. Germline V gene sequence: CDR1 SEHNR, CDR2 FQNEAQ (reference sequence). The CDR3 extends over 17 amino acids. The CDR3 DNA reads TGTGCCAGCAGCTTAGTATCAGCGGGGGCCAACACAGATACGCAGTATTTT. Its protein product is CASSLVSAGANTDTQYF.

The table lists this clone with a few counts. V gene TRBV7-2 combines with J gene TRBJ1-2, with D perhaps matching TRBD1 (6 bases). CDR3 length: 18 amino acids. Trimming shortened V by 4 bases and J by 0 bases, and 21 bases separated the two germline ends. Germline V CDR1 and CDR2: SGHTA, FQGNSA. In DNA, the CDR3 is TGTGCCAGCAGCTCGACGGACAGACCCCGATTTTCTAACTATGGCTACACCTTC. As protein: CASSSTDRPRFSNYGYTF.

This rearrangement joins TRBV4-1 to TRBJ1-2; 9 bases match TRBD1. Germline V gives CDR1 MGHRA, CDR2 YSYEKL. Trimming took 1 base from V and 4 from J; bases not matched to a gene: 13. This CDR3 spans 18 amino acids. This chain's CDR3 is CASSQVSGLPTGGYGYTF. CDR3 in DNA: TGCGCCAGCAGCCAAGTTTCTGGTCTTCCGACAGGGGGCTATGGCTACACCTTC.

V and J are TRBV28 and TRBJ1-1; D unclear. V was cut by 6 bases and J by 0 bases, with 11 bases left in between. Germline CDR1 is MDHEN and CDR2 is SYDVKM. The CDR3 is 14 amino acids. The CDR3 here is CASRDNPMNTEAFF. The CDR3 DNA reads TGTGCCAGCAGAGACAACCCCATGAACACTGAAGCTTTCTTT. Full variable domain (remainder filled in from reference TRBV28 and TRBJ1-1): DVKVTQSSRYLVKRTGEKVFLECVQDMDHENMFWYRQDPGLGLRLIYFSYDVKMKEKGDIPEGYSVSREKKERFSLILESASTNQTSMYLCASRDNPMNTEAFFGQGTRLTVV.

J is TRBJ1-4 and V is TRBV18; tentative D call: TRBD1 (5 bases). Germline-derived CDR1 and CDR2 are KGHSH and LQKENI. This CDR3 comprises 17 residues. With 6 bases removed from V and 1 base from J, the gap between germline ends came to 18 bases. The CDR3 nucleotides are TGTGCCAGCTCCCTAACCGCGGGGACGCGAACTAATGAAAAACTGTTTTTT. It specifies CASSLTAGTRTNEKLFF.

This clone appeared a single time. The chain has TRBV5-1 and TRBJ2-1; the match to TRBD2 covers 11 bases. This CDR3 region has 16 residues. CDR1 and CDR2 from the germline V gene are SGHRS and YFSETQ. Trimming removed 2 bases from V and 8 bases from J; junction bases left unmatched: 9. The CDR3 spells CASSLTAGLAGDEQFF. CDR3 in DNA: TGCGCCAGCAGCTTAACAGCCGGACTAGCGGGCGATGAGCAGTTCTTC.

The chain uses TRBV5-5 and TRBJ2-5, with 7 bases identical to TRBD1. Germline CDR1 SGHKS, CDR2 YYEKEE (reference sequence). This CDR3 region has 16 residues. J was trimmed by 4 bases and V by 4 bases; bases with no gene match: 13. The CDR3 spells CASSLSAAGGGETQYF. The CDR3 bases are TGTGCCAGCAGCCTCTCCGCAGCAGGGGGTGGAGAGACCCAGTACTTC.

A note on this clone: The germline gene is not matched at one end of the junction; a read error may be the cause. CDR3 in DNA: TGTGCCAGCAGCACCGGGGGGCTTGGACACACCATATATTTT. Translating it yields CASSTGGLGHTIYF. This chain uses TRBV7-3 with TRBJ1-3; the D gene is possibly TRBD1 (6 bases). CDR3 length: 14 amino acids. Per germline, CDR1 SGHTA and CDR2 FQGTGA.

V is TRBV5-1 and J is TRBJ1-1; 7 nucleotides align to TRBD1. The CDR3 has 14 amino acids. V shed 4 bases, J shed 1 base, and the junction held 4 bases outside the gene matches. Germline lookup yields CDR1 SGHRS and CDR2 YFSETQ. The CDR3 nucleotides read TGCGCCAGCAGCCTGGGACAGACGAACACTGAAGCTTTCTTT. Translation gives CASSLGQTNTEAFF.